The rows below give T cell receptor beta chains drawn from one sample of a study of high-grade serous ovarian cancer treatment subgroups. Data came from immunoSEQ multiplex PCR; TCRdb stores just in-frame clones and leaves some out. The sample lists roughly 950 clones; approximately 61% were seen once. The sequenced sample was tumor tissue. The receptors originated from a human donor with high-grade serous ovarian cancer. Both conserved end residues are trimmed from each CDR3. Fields, in order: J gene, V gene, clone size, CDR3 protein. Clone sizes are given selectively: once, few, many, or a class where the clone is expanded.

J gene: TRBJ2-2; V gene: TRBV18; clone size: -; CDR3 protein: ASSLKGLYTGELF
J gene: TRBJ2-6; V gene: TRBV11-2; clone size: -; CDR3 protein: ASSLDHGLTGSGANVLT
J gene: TRBJ2-5; V gene: TRBV2; clone size: once; CDR3 protein: ASRRDASGRRETQY
J gene: TRBJ2-5; V gene: TRBV28; clone size: -; CDR3 protein: ASSLRPPGRAGKETQY
J gene: TRBJ1-1; V gene: TRBV2; clone size: -; CDR3 protein: ASTWAEGARMNTEAF
J gene: TRBJ2-5; V gene: TRBV4-1; clone size: -; CDR3 protein: ASSQQGLAGVQTQY
J gene: TRBJ1-1; V gene: TRBV30; clone size: few; CDR3 protein: AWRSGGGTEAF
J gene: TRBJ2-2; V gene: TRBV11-1; clone size: -; CDR3 protein: ASSRAGVSRGAGELF
J gene: TRBJ2-6; V gene: TRBV7-7; clone size: -; CDR3 protein: ASSCRPVPQSRANVLT
J gene: TRBJ2-7; V gene: TRBV19; clone size: few; CDR3 protein: ASSISRVYEQY
J gene: TRBJ1-1; V gene: TRBV6-5; clone size: few; CDR3 protein: ASSSTSEAF
J gene: TRBJ2-3; V gene: TRBV9; clone size: -; CDR3 protein: ASSVTGVETDTQY
J gene: -; V gene: TRBV7-9; clone size: -; CDR3 protein: ASSLVGQTSEQY
J gene: TRBJ2-7; V gene: TRBV11-3; clone size: -; CDR3 protein: ASSRMTGPYEQY
J gene: TRBJ1-6; V gene: TRBV5-1; clone size: -; CDR3 protein: ASSLDSPFSSYNSPLH
J gene: TRBJ2-3; V gene: TRBV15; clone size: -; CDR3 protein: ATSGGYPQY
J gene: TRBJ2-2; V gene: TRBV27; clone size: -; CDR3 protein: ASSFFSGELF
J gene: TRBJ2-7; V gene: TRBV13; clone size: -; CDR3 protein: ASSFGLAGDYEQY
J gene: TRBJ2-7; V gene: TRBV2; clone size: -; CDR3 protein: ASRVQGLPSYEQY
J gene: TRBJ2-2; V gene: TRBV7-2; clone size: -; CDR3 protein: ASSLYWETGELF
J gene: TRBJ1-5; V gene: TRBV28; clone size: few; CDR3 protein: ASSVQFGSNQPQH
J gene: TRBJ2-7; V gene: TRBV29-1; clone size: -; CDR3 protein: SVEGQKGRPHEQY
J gene: TRBJ2-3; V gene: TRBV11-3; clone size: -; CDR3 protein: ASSPPTDTQY
J gene: TRBJ2-2; V gene: TRBV4-3; clone size: -; CDR3 protein: ASSLIAGDTGELF
J gene: TRBJ2-3; V gene: TRBV6-4; clone size: -; CDR3 protein: ASSRQGTSDTQY
J gene: TRBJ1-6; V gene: TRBV4-3; clone size: large; CDR3 protein: ASSQDLGNRDSLFYNSPLH
J gene: TRBJ2-7; V gene: TRBV6-5; clone size: few; CDR3 protein: ASKIERDEQY
J gene: TRBJ2-1; V gene: TRBV7-6; clone size: -; CDR3 protein: ASSRGKGGTYNEQF
J gene: TRBJ2-3; V gene: TRBV4-1; clone size: -; CDR3 protein: ASSQELALDTQY
J gene: TRBJ2-7; V gene: TRBV23-1; clone size: -; CDR3 protein: ASSQSAPMAIPEVSAYEQY
J gene: TRBJ1-3; V gene: TRBV29-1; clone size: -; CDR3 protein: SGSSGNTIY
J gene: TRBJ2-1; V gene: TRBV9; clone size: -; CDR3 protein: ASSLAGGFYNEQF
J gene: TRBJ2-7; V gene: TRBV10-3; clone size: -; CDR3 protein: AISESSYEQY
J gene: TRBJ1-4; V gene: TRBV28; clone size: large; CDR3 protein: ASSLLPDRLGKKLF
J gene: TRBJ2-6; V gene: TRBV27; clone size: -; CDR3 protein: ASSLWQGGAGANVLT
J gene: TRBJ1-4; V gene: TRBV19; clone size: -; CDR3 protein: ASSISQGPFEEKLF
J gene: TRBJ1-1; V gene: TRBV19; clone size: once; CDR3 protein: ASRDGGRLHEAF
J gene: TRBJ2-1; V gene: TRBV9; clone size: -; CDR3 protein: ASSVEASGYNEQF
J gene: TRBJ2-7; V gene: TRBV12-5; clone size: -; CDR3 protein: ASGSTGQGASEQY
J gene: TRBJ2-3; V gene: TRBV19; clone size: -; CDR3 protein: ASSKGEHVTDTQY
J gene: TRBJ1-1; V gene: TRBV6-5; clone size: -; CDR3 protein: ASSYGENPNTEAF
J gene: TRBJ2-5; V gene: TRBV18; clone size: -; CDR3 protein: ASSALGGQETQY
J gene: TRBJ2-7; V gene: TRBV28; clone size: -; CDR3 protein: ASRSTGGPRDEQY
J gene: TRBJ2-7; V gene: TRBV10-2; clone size: -; CDR3 protein: ASARGRGLSYEQY
J gene: TRBJ2-1; V gene: TRBV7-3; clone size: few; CDR3 protein: ASSLAGGPYNEQF
J gene: TRBJ2-3; V gene: TRBV5-1; clone size: -; CDR3 protein: ASSTMGQGTDTQY
J gene: TRBJ2-7; V gene: TRBV2; clone size: -; CDR3 protein: ASSPGQGGWTSSYEQY
J gene: TRBJ1-1; V gene: TRBV14; clone size: -; CDR3 protein: ASSQDAIVGVTNTEAF
J gene: TRBJ2-1; V gene: TRBV7-9; clone size: -; CDR3 protein: ATRNEQF
J gene: TRBJ2-1; V gene: TRBV7-9; clone size: few; CDR3 protein: ASSFARELGDEQF
J gene: TRBJ1-1; V gene: TRBV19; clone size: -; CDR3 protein: ASSPGGITEAF